This T cell receptor beta chain is drawn from a study of T cell responses to AZD1222 COVID-19 vaccine. Study outcomes and limitations: Along spike, vaccine-associated CD4 TCRs were found throughout, with dominance at 160-218 and 743-854.

About this clone itself: Its cognate antigen is unknown.

The V gene's germline CDR1 is SGHRS and CDR2 YFSETQ. CDR3 length equals 15 residues. J was trimmed by 8 bases and V by 0 bases; bases with no gene match: 7. Assay used: immunoSEQ multiplex PCR; TCRdb lists only in-frame clones, some missing. The profile covers under 150,000 clones, with approximately 94% appearing a single time and 4% to 5.5% taken by the ten largest. This rearrangement joins TRBV5-1 to TRBJ1-2; TRBD1 aligns across 10 bases. Sequences were derived from peripheral blood, sampled on day 0 of AZD1222 vaccination. The receptor was isolated from an adult in good health. Here the CDR3 DNA reads TGCGCCAGCAGCTTGGATGGGACAGGGGAAAGAGGCTACACCTTC. This gives the protein CASSLDGTGERGYTF.